Listed below are T cell receptor beta chains from one sample, sequenced in a study of cytomegalovirus exposure and HLA in healthy donors. Assay: immunoSEQ multiplex PCR; the TCRdb copy retains only in-frame clones and omits some. The sample holds some 100,000 clones, 60% to 85% seen once. The sequenced sample was PBMCs. All receptors derive from a man aged 45 to 65 in good health and CMV-seropositive. Both conserved end residues are part of each CDR3. A D gene is named only where the DNA matches it firmly. For some rows the clone size is stated as once, few or many, or as a class when expanded; others skip it.

clone_size | j_call | d_call | v_call | cdr3_aa | cdr3_nt
. | TRBJ1-5 | . | TRBV19 | CASSILGTRNQPQHF | TGTGCCAGTAGTATATTGGGGACAAGGAATCAGCCCCAGCATTTT
few | TRBJ1-4 | . | TRBV6-5 | CASGFPGQNNEKLFF | TGTGCCAGCGGCTTCCCCGGACAGAATAATGAAAAACTGTTTTTT
once | TRBJ2-1 | TRBD2 | TRBV6-6 | CASSYSTSGNEQFF | TGTGCCAGCAGTTACAGTACTAGCGGCAATGAGCAGTTCTTC
. | TRBJ1-2 | . | TRBV4-3 | CASSQGQEREGYTF | TGCGCCAGCAGCCAAGGGCAGGAAAGAGAAGGCTACACCTTC
. | TRBJ1-4 | . | TRBV5-1 | CASSLGQREKLFF | TGCGCCAGCAGCTTAGGGCAGCGGGAAAAACTGTTTTTT
. | TRBJ1-6 | TRBD1 | TRBV6-5 | CASSYLTRTGGTLHF | TGTGCCAGCAGTTACCTAACAAGGACAGGGGGTACCCTCCACTTT
. | TRBJ1-1 | TRBD1 | TRBV29-1 | CSAKGQGLGTEAFF | TGCAGCGCGAAGGGACAGGGTCTTGGCACTGAAGCTTTCTTT
. | TRBJ1-1 | TRBD1 | TRBV29-1 | CSVGPGGSLTEAFF | TGCAGCGTCGGACCAGGGGGAAGTCTAACTGAAGCTTTCTTT
once | TRBJ2-3 | TRBD1 | TRBV28 | CATGTGALLARGTDTQYF | TGTGCCACCGGGACAGGGGCGTTACTAGCGAGGGGCACAGATACGCAGTATTTT
. | TRBJ2-1 | . | TRBV27 | CASSLYLNNEQFF | TGTGCCAGCAGTTTGTACCTAAACAATGAGCAGTTCTTC
. | TRBJ1-4 | . | TRBV18 | CASSPRGGSDEKLFF | TGTGCCAGCTCACCACGGGGGGGCTCGGATGAAAAACTGTTTTTT
. | TRBJ2-3 | . | TRBV2 | CASRRGTFLTDTQYF | TGTGCCAGCAGGAGAGGGACATTTCTCACAGATACGCAGTATTTT
. | TRBJ2-3 | TRBD1 | TRBV7-9 | CASSFARGQTDTQYF | TGTGCCAGCAGCTTTGCCAGGGGGCAGACAGATACGCAGTATTTT
. | TRBJ2-1 | TRBD2 | TRBV29-1 | CSAGSGTGGEQFF | TGCAGCGCTGGAAGCGGCACGGGGGGTGAGCAGTTCTTC
few | TRBJ2-5 | TRBD1 | TRBV28 | CASSSSPGQGAGQYF | TGTGCCAGCAGTTCCTCACCGGGACAGGGGGCAGGGCAGTACTTC
. | TRBJ1-2 | . | TRBV20-1 | CSAPDSSGTF | TGCAGTGCTCCAGACAGCTCCGGGACCTTC
. | TRBJ1-5 | . | TRBV7-7 | CASSLVRREAKGNQPQHF | TGTGCTAGCAGCTTAGTTAGGAGGGAGGCCAAGGGAAATCAGCCCCAGCATTTT
. | TRBJ1-6 | . | TRBV19 | CASSLGRDSPLHF | TGTGCCAGTAGTTTGGGCCGTGATTCACCCCTCCACTTT
few | TRBJ1-2 | . | TRBV5-4 | CASSLEGVPGDYTF | TGTGCCAGCAGCTTGGAAGGGGTACCTGGTGACTACACCTTC
few | TRBJ1-3 | TRBD1 | TRBV2 | CASRPTDRAGNTIYF | TGTGCCAGCAGACCCACGGACAGGGCAGGAAACACCATATATTTT
. | TRBJ2-7 | TRBD1 | TRBV9 | CASSPSRDRDVYEQYF | TGTGCCAGCAGCCCCAGCCGGGACAGGGATGTCTACGAGCAGTACTTC
. | TRBJ1-1 | TRBD1 | TRBV28 | CASSSPGQSMNTEAFF | TGTGCCAGCAGCTCCCCGGGACAGTCCATGAACACTGAAGCTTTCTTT
. | TRBJ2-2 | TRBD1 | TRBV5-1 | CASRRTGEIGTGELFF | TGCGCCAGCAGACGGACAGGAGAGATAGGCACCGGGGAGCTGTTTTTT
. | TRBJ1-2 | . | TRBV2 | CASSYDGTNSGGYTF | TGTGCCAGCAGTTACGACGGCACGAACTCCGGGGGCTACACCTTC
. | TRBJ2-7 | TRBD1 | TRBV9 | CASSVLDRAHEQYF | TGTGCCAGCAGCGTACTGGACAGGGCCCACGAGCAGTACTTC
. | TRBJ1-6 | . | TRBV6-6 | CASSYRGNSSPLHF | TGTGCCAGCAGTTACAGAGGGAATTCTTCACCCCTCCACTTT
. | TRBJ1-6 | . | TRBV30 | CAWSGQGDSPLHF | TGTGCCTGGAGTGGTCAGGGTGACTCACCCCTCCACTTT
. | TRBJ2-7 | . | TRBV27 | CASSRRTDLGEQYF | TGTGCCAGCAGCCGCCGGACAGATCTGGGGGAGCAGTACTTC
. | TRBJ2-7 | TRBD1 | TRBV10-3 | CAISEPGQSSYEQYF | TGTGCCATCAGTGAACCGGGACAGAGCTCCTACGAGCAGTACTTC
few | TRBJ1-2 | . | TRBV5-4 | CASSLTPFGGYTF | TGTGCCAGCAGCTTAACACCCTTTGGTGGCTACACCTTC
. | TRBJ2-2 | . | TRBV7-2 | CASSLESRAITGELFF | TGTGCCAGCAGCTTAGAAAGCAGGGCCATAACCGGGGAGCTGTTTTTT
. | TRBJ1-5 | TRBD1 | TRBV6-1 | CASSFDRGNNQPQHF | TGTGCCAGCAGCTTTGACAGGGGAAACAATCAGCCCCAGCATTTT
. | TRBJ1-2 | TRBD1 | TRBV5-1 | CASSFLGAGTGDGYTF | TGCGCCAGCAGCTTCCTAGGGGCCGGGACAGGGGATGGCTACACCTTC
. | TRBJ1-3 | . | TRBV6-5 | CASRRVGGSGNTIYF | TGTGCCAGCAGGCGGGTGGGGGGATCTGGAAACACCATATATTTT
. | TRBJ1-5 | . | TRBV30 | CATNPDSPRQPQHF | TGTGCTACCAATCCGGACAGCCCGCGTCAGCCCCAGCATTTT
. | TRBJ2-7 | . | TRBV5-6 | CASSRWGREGYEQYF | TGTGCCAGCAGCAGATGGGGTCGGGAAGGCTACGAGCAGTACTTC
. | TRBJ1-2 | TRBD1 | TRBV7-2 | CASSPPGTGVSGYTF | TGTGCCAGCAGCCCCCCCGGGACAGGGGTGAGTGGCTACACCTTC
. | TRBJ1-6 | . | TRBV6-5 | CASSAFTYNSPLHF | TGTGCCAGCAGTGCGTTTACCTATAATTCCCCCCTCCACTTT
. | TRBJ2-7 | . | TRBV7-9 | CASSLARSSAPYEQYF | TGTGCCAGCAGCTTAGCGCGAAGTAGCGCGCCCTACGAGCAGTACTTC
. | TRBJ1-1 | TRBD1 | TRBV7-2 | CASSRQGLGTEAFF | TGTGCCAGCAGCCGACAGGGTCTCGGCACTGAAGCTTTCTTT
. | TRBJ2-5 | TRBD2 | TRBV28 | CASSTPASGEETQYF | TGTGCCAGCAGTACCCCGGCTAGCGGGGAAGAGACCCAGTACTTC
once | TRBJ1-2 | . | TRBV4-3 | CASSQEHTREWDYGYTF | TGCGCCAGCAGCCAAGAACACACCAGGGAATGGGACTATGGCTACACCTTC
. | TRBJ2-5 | . | TRBV21-1 | CASSTEGSGEETQYF | TGTGCCAGCAGCACTGAGGGTAGCGGGGAAGAGACCCAGTACTTC
. | TRBJ2-7 | TRBD2 | TRBV7-8 | CASSSRRGAYYEQYF | TGTGCCAGCAGCTCCAGGCGGGGGGCTTACTACGAGCAGTACTTC